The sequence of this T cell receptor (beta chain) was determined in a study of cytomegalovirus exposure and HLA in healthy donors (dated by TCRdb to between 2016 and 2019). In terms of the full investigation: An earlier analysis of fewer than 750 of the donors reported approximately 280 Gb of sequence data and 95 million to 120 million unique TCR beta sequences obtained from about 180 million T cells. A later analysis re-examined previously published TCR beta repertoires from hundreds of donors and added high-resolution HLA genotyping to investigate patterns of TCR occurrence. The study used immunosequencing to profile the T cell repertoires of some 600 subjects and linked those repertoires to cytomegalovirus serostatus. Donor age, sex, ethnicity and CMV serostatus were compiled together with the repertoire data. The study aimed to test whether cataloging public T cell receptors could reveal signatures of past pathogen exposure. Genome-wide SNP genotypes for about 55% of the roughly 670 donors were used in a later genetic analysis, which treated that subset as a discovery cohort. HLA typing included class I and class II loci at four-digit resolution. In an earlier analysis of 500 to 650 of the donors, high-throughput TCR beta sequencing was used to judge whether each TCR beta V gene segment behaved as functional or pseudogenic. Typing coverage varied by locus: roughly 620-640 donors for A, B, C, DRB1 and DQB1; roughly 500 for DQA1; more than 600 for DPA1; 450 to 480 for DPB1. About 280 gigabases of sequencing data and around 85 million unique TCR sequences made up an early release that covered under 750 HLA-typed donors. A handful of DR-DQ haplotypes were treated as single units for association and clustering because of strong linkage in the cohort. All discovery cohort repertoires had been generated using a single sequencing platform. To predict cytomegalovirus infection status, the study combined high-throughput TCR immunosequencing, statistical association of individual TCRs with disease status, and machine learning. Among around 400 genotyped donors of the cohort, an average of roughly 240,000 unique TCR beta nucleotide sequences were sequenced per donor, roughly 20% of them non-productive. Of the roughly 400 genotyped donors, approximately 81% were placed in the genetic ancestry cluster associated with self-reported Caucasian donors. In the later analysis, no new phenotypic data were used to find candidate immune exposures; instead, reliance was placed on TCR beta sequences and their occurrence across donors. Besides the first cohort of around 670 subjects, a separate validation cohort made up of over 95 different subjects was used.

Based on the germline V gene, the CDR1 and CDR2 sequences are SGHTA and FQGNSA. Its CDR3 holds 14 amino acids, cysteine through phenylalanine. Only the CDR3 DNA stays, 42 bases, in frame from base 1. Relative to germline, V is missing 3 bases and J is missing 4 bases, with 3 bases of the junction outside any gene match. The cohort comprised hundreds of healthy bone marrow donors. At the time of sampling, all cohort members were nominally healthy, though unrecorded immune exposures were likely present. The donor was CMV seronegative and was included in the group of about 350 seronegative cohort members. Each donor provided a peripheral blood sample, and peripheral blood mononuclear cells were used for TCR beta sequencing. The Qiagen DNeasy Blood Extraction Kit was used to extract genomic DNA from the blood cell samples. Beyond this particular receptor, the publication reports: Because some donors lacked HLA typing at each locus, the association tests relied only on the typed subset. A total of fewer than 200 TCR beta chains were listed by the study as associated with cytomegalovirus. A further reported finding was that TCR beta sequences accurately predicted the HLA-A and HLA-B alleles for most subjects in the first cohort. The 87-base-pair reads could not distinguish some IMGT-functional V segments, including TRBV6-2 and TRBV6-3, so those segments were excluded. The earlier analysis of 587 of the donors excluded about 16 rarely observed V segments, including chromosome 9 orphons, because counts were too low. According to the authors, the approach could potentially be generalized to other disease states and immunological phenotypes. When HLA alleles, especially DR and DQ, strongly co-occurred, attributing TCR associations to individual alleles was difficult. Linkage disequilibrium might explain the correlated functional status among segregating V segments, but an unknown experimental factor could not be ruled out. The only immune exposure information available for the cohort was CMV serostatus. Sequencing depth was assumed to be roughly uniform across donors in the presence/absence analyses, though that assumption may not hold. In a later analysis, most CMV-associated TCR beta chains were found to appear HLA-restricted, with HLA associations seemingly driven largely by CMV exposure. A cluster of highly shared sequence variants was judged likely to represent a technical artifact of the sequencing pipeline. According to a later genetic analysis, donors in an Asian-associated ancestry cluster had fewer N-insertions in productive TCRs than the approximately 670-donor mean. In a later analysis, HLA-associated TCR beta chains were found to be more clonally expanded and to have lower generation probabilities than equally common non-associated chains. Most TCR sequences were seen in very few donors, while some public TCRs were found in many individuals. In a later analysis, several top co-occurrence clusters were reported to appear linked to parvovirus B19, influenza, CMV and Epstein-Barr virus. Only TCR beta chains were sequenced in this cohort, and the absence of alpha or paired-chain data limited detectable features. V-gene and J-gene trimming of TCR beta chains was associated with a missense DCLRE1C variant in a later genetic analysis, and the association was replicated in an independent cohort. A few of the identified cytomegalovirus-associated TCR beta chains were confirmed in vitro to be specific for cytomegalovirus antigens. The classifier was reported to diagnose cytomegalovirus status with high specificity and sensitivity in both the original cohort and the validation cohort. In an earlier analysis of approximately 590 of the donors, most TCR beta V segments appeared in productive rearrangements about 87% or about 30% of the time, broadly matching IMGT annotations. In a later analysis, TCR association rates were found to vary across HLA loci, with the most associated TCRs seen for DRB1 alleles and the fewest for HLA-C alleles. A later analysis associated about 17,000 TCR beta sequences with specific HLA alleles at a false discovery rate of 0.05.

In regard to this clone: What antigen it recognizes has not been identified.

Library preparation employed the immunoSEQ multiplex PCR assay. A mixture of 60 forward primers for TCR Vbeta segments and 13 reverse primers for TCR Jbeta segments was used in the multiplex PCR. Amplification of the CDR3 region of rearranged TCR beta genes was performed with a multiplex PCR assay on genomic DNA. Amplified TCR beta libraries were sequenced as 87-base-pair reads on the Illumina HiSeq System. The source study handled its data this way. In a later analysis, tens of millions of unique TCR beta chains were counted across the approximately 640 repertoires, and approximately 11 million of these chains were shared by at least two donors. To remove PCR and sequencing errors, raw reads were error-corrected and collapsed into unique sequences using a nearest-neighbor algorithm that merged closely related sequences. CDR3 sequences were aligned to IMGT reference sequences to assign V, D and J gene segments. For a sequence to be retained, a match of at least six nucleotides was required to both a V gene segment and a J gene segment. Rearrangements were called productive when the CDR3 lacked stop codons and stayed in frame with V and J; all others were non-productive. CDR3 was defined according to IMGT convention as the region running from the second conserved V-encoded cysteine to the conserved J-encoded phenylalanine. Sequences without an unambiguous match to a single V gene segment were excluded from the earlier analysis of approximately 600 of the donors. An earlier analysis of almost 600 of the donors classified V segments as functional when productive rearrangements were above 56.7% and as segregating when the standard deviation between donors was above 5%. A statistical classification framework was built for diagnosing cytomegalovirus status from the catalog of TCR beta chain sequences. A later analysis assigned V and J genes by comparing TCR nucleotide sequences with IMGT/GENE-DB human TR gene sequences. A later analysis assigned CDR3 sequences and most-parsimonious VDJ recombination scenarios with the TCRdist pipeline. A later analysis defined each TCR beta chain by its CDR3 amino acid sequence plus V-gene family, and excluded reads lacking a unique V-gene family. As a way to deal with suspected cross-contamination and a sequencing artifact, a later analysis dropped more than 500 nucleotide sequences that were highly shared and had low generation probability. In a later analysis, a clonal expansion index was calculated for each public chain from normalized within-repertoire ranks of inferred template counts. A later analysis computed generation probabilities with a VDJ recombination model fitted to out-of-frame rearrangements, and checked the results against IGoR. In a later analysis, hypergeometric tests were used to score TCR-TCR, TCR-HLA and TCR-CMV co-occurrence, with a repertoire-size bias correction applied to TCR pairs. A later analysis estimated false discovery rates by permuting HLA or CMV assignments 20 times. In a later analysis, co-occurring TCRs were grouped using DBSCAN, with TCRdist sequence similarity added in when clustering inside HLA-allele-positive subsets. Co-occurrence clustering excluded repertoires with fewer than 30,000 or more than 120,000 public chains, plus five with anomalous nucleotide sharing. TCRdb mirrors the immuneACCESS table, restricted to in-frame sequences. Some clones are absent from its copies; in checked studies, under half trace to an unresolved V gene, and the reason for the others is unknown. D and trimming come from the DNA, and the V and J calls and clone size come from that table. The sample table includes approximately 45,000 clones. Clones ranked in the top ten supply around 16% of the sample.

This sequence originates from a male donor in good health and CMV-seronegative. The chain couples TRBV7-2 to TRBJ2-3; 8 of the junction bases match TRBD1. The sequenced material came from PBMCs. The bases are TGTGCCAGCAGCTTCGGACAGGGCGCAGATACGCAGTATTTT. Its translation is CASSFGQGADTQYF.